Detailed here is one T cell receptor (beta chain). Its antigen is unidentified. The sample comes from a study of graft-versus-host responses after intestinal transplantation. Study details: Each transplant was multivisceral, liver-intestinal, or isolated intestinal. Following induction with anti-thymocyte globulin, all recipients were given tacrolimus and steroids for roughly three years. Study-level points and caveats: After transplant, early declines in HvG clones were associated with peak levels of circulating GvH clones. Ileal or blood samples showed some GvH clones first, and such clones were also found in recipient marrow.

The protocol was immunoSEQ multiplex PCR, while the TCRdb copy is restricted to in-frame clones and leaves out a portion. The data hold about 90,000 clones, with 80% to 95% observed a single time. V was clipped by 6 bases and J by 4 bases; unmatched bases: 6. This CDR3 region has 14 residues. In germline, CDR1 is MNHEY, CDR2 SVGAGI. This receptor was identified in a human donor who received an intestinal transplant. The chain links TRBV6-5 to TRBJ1-3, with 7 bases aligning to TRBD1. The source was unstimulated CD4+ T cells sorted from spleen or lymph node cells, collected before intestinal transplant. CDR3: CASRPRDSGNTIYF. CDR3 bases: TGTGCCAGCAGACCCCGGGACAGCGGAAACACCATATATTTT.